This is a list of T cell receptor beta chains from one sample in a study of blood T cell repertoires in COVID-19. Produced via immunoSEQ multiplex PCR; TCRdb's table is partial and in-frame only. Of roughly 250,000 clones listed, approximately 83% are singletons. Sequenced material: peripheral blood. The receptors here all came from a woman of 80 years or more with acute or convalescent COVID-19. CDR3s include the opening cysteine and the closing phenylalanine or tryptophan. Each record gives: V gene, CDR3 length, J gene, clone size, CDR3 protein. Clone size is stated in some rows and not others, as once, few, many or a class when expanded.

>TRBV2|13|TRBJ2-7|NA
CASSQAVSYEQYF
>TRBV19|12|TRBJ1-1|NA
CASSRMDTEAFF
>TRBV5-1|15|TRBJ1-4|NA
CASRERGATNEKLFF
>TRBV10-3|14|TRBJ2-5|NA
CASGRTSEVETQYF
>TRBV9|14|TRBJ1-1|once
CASSPLGGLGEAFF
>TRBV5-5|15|TRBJ1-3|NA
CASSSQGVPGNTIYF
>TRBV27|19|TRBJ2-6|NA
CASSLRRLAGGSGANVLTF
>TRBV27|14|TRBJ1-6|NA
CASSLRGQNSPLHF
>TRBV5-1|16|TRBJ2-7|once
CASSLAGGGAIDEQYF
>TRBV2|12|TRBJ2-7|NA
CARGQGWGEQYF
>TRBV28|14|TRBJ1-1|NA
CASNAGNMNTEAFF
>TRBV2|14|TRBJ1-2|NA
CASRLGQGTYGYTF
>TRBV5-1|14|TRBJ1-6|NA
CASSLQGVGSPLHF
>TRBV6-5|12|TRBJ2-3|NA
CASRTTADTQYF
>TRBV11-2|14|TRBJ2-7|NA
CASRRTGGTYEQYF
>TRBV7-2|16|TRBJ2-5|NA
CASSLIGGGAQETQYF
>TRBV12-5|11|TRBJ1-5|NA
CASGIDQPQHF
>TRBV6-6|15|TRBJ1-6|few
CASSPESGVNSPLHF
>TRBV7-9|16|TRBJ1-1|NA
CASSLAHRGADTEAFF
>TRBV3-1/TRBV3-2|14|TRBJ1-6|NA
CASSQGQGNSPLHF
>TRBV28|14|TRBJ1-5|NA
CASRWTGMNQPQHF
>TRBV21-1|19|TRBJ1-5|few
CASSPRLERTPAPGKSQHF
>TRBV12-3/TRBV12-4|13|TRBJ1-1|NA
CASSPRGNTEAFF
>TRBV3-1/TRBV3-2|15|TRBJ1-5|NA
CASSQETGPNQPQHF
>TRBV5-6|16|TRBJ2-1|NA
CASSRLAGTTGNEQFF
>TRBV15|15|TRBJ1-5|NA
CATSRDGQGAQPQHF
>TRBV4-1|21|TRBJ1-5|NA
CASSQSILPRLARGSNQPQHF
>TRBV27|14|TRBJ1-1|NA
CASSLSGSTTEAFF
>TRBV27|13|TRBJ1-6|NA
CASSLRDTSPLHF
>TRBV6-5|14|TRBJ2-7|few
CATSAGTGAYEQYF
>TRBV21-1|14|TRBJ2-1|NA
CASSKVGRDNEQFF
>TRBV6-5|13|TRBJ2-5|many
CASRQGSEETQYF
>TRBV5-6|11|TRBJ2-5|NA
CASSYDRGPDF
>TRBV2|17|TRBJ1-3|NA
CASSAPGQLYSGNTIYF
>TRBV9|15|TRBJ2-3|NA
CASSTAGFGADTQYF
>TRBV9|15|TRBJ2-5|NA
CASSVAGVPQETQYF
>TRBV19|14|TRBJ2-7|NA
CASRTWGGDHEQYF
>TRBV19|14|TRBJ1-5|NA
CASSIRQGYQPQHF
>TRBV9|14|TRBJ2-3|NA
CASSAGGATDTQYF
>TRBV19|15|TRBJ2-2|NA
CASSTRGGGTGELFF
>TRBV6-1|14|TRBJ1-2|few
CASSEAAGLQGYTF
>TRBV2|15|TRBJ1-5|NA
CASSLTGTPNQPQHF
>TRBV9|14|TRBJ1-4|NA
CASSAWAVNEKLFF
>TRBV5-1|15|TRBJ2-7|NA
CASSLWGVGSYEQYF
>TRBV19|14|TRBJ1-2|once
CASSMPRGIGGYTF
>TRBV7-6|14|TRBJ2-3|NA
CASSLTGNPDTQYF
>TRBV30|14|TRBJ2-7|NA
CAWRAGTGQYEQYF
>TRBV4-2|19|TRBJ1-1|NA
CASSQDWNGIGGWDTEAFF
>TRBV12-3/TRBV12-4|13|TRBJ2-3|NA
CASSIHTTDTQYF
>TRBV16|20|TRBJ2-6|NA
CASSRNPMTVLISGANVLTF
>TRBV28|17|TRBJ1-1|once
CASSLFLGTDMNTEAFF
>TRBV9|15|TRBJ2-7|NA
CASSVGIQGDFEQYF
>TRBV6-2/TRBV6-3|16|TRBJ1-1|NA
CASSYALGRANTEAFF
>TRBV7-3|16|TRBJ2-1|NA
CASSLTVGGDKGEQFF
>TRBV4-1|15|TRBJ2-3|NA
CASSQDLTFTDTQYF
>TRBV19|13|TRBJ1-2|NA
CASSMPGSYGYTF
>TRBV2|12|TRBJ2-7|NA
CASSARGAEQYF